One and the same sample provided the 20 T cell receptor beta chains below, sequenced in a study of CD8+ T cells in alopecia areata. cDNA serving as the sequencing template came from extracted, reverse transcribed RNA. Sequenced by immunoSEQ multiplex PCR; TCRdb stores in-frame clones only, minus some. The table has about 110,000 clones, approximately 59% seen once. The sample taken for sequencing was CD8+ T cells sorted from blood. Source of these receptors: a human donor in good health.

This clone appeared a few times. The chain combines TRBV7-9 with TRBJ2-3, with D perhaps given as TRBD1 or TRBD2 (5 bases each). The CDR3 loop spans 15 amino acids. Looked up from germline, CDR1 is SEHNR and CDR2 is FQNEAQ (reference sequence). Trimming stripped 5 bases from V and 3 bases from J, with 15 bases between. The CDR3 DNA sequence: TGTGCCAGCAGCCGTAAGGACACGGGAACAGATACGCAGTATTTT. Its protein is CASSRKDTGTDTQYF.

The chain combines TRBV7-6 with TRBJ2-5, with TRBD2 matching over 8 bases. CDR1 SGHVS and CDR2 FNYEAQ come from the germline V gene. The V segment lost 2 bases and the J segment 5 bases; nucleotides outside the gene matches: 4. This CDR3 comprises 14 residues. Here the CDR3 reads CASSLKGLGETQYF. The DNA for the CDR3 is TGTGCCAGCAGCTTAAAGGGACTAGGGGAGACCCAGTACTTC.

The chain links TRBV5-4 to TRBJ2-2, with D possibly matching TRBD2 (6 bases). CDR1 and CDR2 from the germline V gene are SGHNT and YYREEE (reference sequence). The CDR3 totals 13 residues. Trimming pared 4 bases from V and 5 bases from J, leaving 9 bases between. Here the CDR3 reads CASSGGWTGELFF. The DNA of the CDR3 is TGTGCCAGCAGCGGAGGGTGGACCGGGGAGCTGTTTTTT.

This chain joins TRBV27 and TRBJ1-1, with 8 bases aligning to TRBD1. This CDR3 is 16 amino acids long. Germline assignment: CDR1 MNHEY and CDR2 SMNVEV (reference sequence). After removal of 5 bases from V and 6 bases from J, the junction contained 14 bases not matched to a gene. CDR3 nucleotide sequence: TGTGCCAGCAGTGCCGAGGACAGGGAGGGTTTACCTGAAGCTTTCTTT. It yields the protein CASSAEDREGLPEAFF.

This chain links TRBV5-1 with TRBJ1-4, with a weak D call TRBD1 (6 bases). The V and J ends lost 2 bases and 10 bases respectively, with 6 bases between them. Germline CDR1 SGHRS, CDR2 YFSETQ. The CDR3 contains 11 residues. The CDR3 loop reads CASSLGGKLFF. DNA of the CDR3: TGCGCCAGCAGCTTAGGGGGAAAACTGTTTTTT. The full variable domain, rest sourced from reference TRBV5-1 and TRBJ1-4, is KAGVTQTPRYLIKTRGQQVTLSCSPISGHRSVSWYQQTPGQGLQFLFEYFSETQRNKGNFPGRFSGRQFSNSRSEMNVSTLELGDSALYLCASSLGGKLFFGSGTQLSVL.

This clone has only a few counts. Since a far larger clone is one base different, this is likely a read error. Other nucleotide sequences from this sample produce the same CDR3. The chain links TRBV7-9 to TRBJ2-5; 9 bases are a match to TRBD1. Germline lookup yields CDR1 SEHNR and CDR2 FQNEAQ (reference sequence). V shed 5 bases and J 1 base; nucleotides not matched to a gene: 11. CDR3 length: 17 amino acids. The CDR3, as DNA: TGTGCCAGCAGCCAAGGACAGGGGATGCGAGGCCAAGAGACCCAGTACTTC. This translates into CASSQGQGMRGQETQYF.

Only a few counts were recorded for this clone. V is TRBV4-3 and J is TRBJ2-6; no clear D. The ends were cut back, 0 bases at V and 1 base at J, with 7 bases in the middle. The CDR3 covers 16 residues. The germline V gene has CDR1 LGHNA and CDR2 YSLEER. The CDR3 nucleotides read TGCGCCAGCAGCCAAGATACGATTTCTGGGGCCAACGTCCTGACTTTC. This gives the protein CASSQDTISGANVLTF.

The CDR3 here is CASSSTLRDRKIAGELFF. CDR3 in DNA: TGTGCCAGCAGTTCCACCCTCCGGGACAGGAAGATTGCCGGGGAGCTGTTTTTT. V is TRBV7-9 and J is TRBJ2-2; 8 bases fit TRBD1. After removal of 6 bases from V and 6 bases from J, the junction contained 18 bases not matched to a gene. The CDR3 extends over 18 amino acids. CDR1 SEHNR and CDR2 FQNEAQ come from the germline V gene (reference sequence).

The chain is built from TRBV27 and TRBJ1-6, with D possibly being TRBD1 (5 bases). This CDR3 spans 15 amino acids. Germline loops: CDR1 MNHEY, CDR2 SMNVEV (reference sequence). The germline V and J ends were trimmed by 4 bases and 3 bases, with 10 bases remaining between them. The CDR3 sequence: CASSSKGIYNSPLHF. CDR3 in DNA: TGTGCCAGCAGTTCGAAGGGGATCTATAATTCACCCCTCCACTTT.

In its sample, this clone was seen once. The chain uses TRBV4-3 and TRBJ1-1; 8 nucleotides agree with TRBD1. CDR1 LGHNA and CDR2 YSLEER come from the germline V gene. The CDR3 contains 18 residues. The junction had 13 bases not matched to a gene; V was cut back by 4 bases and J by 0 bases. The CDR3 sequence is CASSPKDRVSGMNTEAFF. CDR3 nucleotides: TGCGCCAGCAGCCCAAAGGACAGGGTCTCTGGAATGAACACTGAAGCTTTCTTT.

The chain has TRBV7-2 and TRBJ1-2; D unresolved. With 5 bases removed from V and 6 bases from J, the gap between germline ends came to 19 bases. Germline V gives CDR1 SGHTA, CDR2 FQGNSA. The CDR3 contains 15 residues. In DNA form, the CDR3 reads TGTGCCAGCAGCCTAGGGTCGAAGGGCCCTCATGGCTACACCTTC. Translated: CASSLGSKGPHGYTF.

The chain has TRBV28 and TRBJ2-7; 8 nucleotides line up with TRBD2. Germline V gives CDR1 MDHEN, CDR2 SYDVKM. Trimming took 5 bases from V and 4 from J; bases not matched to a gene: 4. The CDR3 spans 13 residues. CDR3 sequence reads: CASSPRGVYEQYF. The CDR3 DNA is TGTGCCAGCAGTCCGCGGGGGGTTTACGAGCAGTACTTC.

V and J are TRBV11-2 and TRBJ2-5; the D is unclear. The germline V and J ends were trimmed by 3 bases and 5 bases, with 4 bases remaining between them. The germline V gene encodes CDR1 SGHAT and CDR2 FQNNGV. This CDR3 contains 11 residues. CDR3 amino acids: CASSFEETQYF. The CDR3 bases are TGTGCCAGCAGCTTTGAGGAGACCCAGTACTTC.

The chain employs TRBV23-1 and TRBJ1-6; perhaps TRBD1 as D (6 bases). TRBV23-1 falls under the ORF class, with uncertain function. The CDR3 consists of 16 residues. V was shortened by 4 bases and J by 15 bases, with 25 bases between the two germline ends. CDR3: CASSPGEKYWDSHLHF. CDR3 nucleotides: TGCGCCAGCAGTCCAGGGGAAAAGTACTGGGATTCGCACCTCCACTTT.

In its sample, this clone was seen once. J is TRBJ1-6 and V is TRBV1. TRBV1 represents a pseudogene. The CDR3 is made up of 17 amino acids. CDR3 coding DNA: TGCACCAGCAGCCACAATCCCCGAGGGGTACATAATTCACCCCTCCACTTT. This codes for CTSSHNPRGVHNSPLHF.

The chain links TRBV15 to TRBJ2-3, with D uncertain. This CDR3 contains 15 residues. CDR1 is LNHNV and CDR2 is YYDKDF in the germline V gene (reference sequence). V lost 1 base and J lost 2, with 10 bases in between. The CDR3 spells CATSRGSRSTDTQYF. CDR3 bases: TGTGCCACCAGCAGAGGATCCAGGTCCACAGATACGCAGTATTTT. The entire variable domain, with the rest obtained from reference TRBV15 and TRBJ2-3, is as follows: DAMVIQNPRYQVTQFGKPVTLSCSQTLNHNVMYWYQQKSSQAPKLLFHYYDKDFNNEADTPDNFQSRRPNTSFCFLDIRSPGLGDTAMYLCATSRGSRSTDTQYFGPGTRLTVL.

The V gene is TRBV7-8, the J gene TRBJ2-1, with D unresolved. Germline assignment: CDR1 SGHVS and CDR2 FQNEAQ. The V end lost 1 base, the J end lost 3 bases, and 7 bases lay between the germline ends. The CDR3 has 14 residues. Here the CDR3 DNA reads TGTGCCAGCAGCTTAGGAATGGGCTACAATGAGCAGTTCTTC. This translates into CASSLGMGYNEQFF.

CDR3 nucleotides: TGCGCCAGCAGCTTCCGACAGGCCACCGGGGAGCTGTTTTTT. This translates into CASSFRQATGELFF. The chain combines TRBV5-1 with TRBJ2-2, with a possible D match to TRBD1 (6 bases). Germline-derived CDR1 and CDR2 are SGHRS and YFSETQ. CDR3 length: 14 amino acids. V lost 2 bases and J 4 bases, leaving 9 bases between the germline ends.

The chain joins TRBV7-6 to TRBJ2-1; D is undetermined. Germline lookup yields CDR1 SGHVS and CDR2 FNYEAQ. The V end was cut by 5 bases, the J end by 6 bases, with 20 bases between. This CDR3 comprises 16 residues. The CDR3 nucleotides read TGTGCCAGCAGCCCCTGGGGTAGCTCTCTTGTCAATGAGCAGTTCTTC. It codes for CASSPWGSSLVNEQFF.

The chain links TRBV5-6 to TRBJ1-1; D may be TRBD1 (5 bases). Germline V CDR1 and CDR2: SGHDT, YYEEEE. Trimming pared 5 bases from V and 5 bases from J, leaving 16 bases between. The CDR3 extends over 14 amino acids. The CDR3 reads CASRDVGRWTEAFF. For the CDR3, the DNA is TGTGCCAGCAGGGATGTGGGGCGATGGACTGAAGCTTTCTTT.